The TCR beta chain under discussion was sequenced for a study of early T cells in non-severe SARS-CoV-2 infection. CDR1 is DFQATT, CDR2 SNEGSKA, per germline (reference sequence). V was cut by 5 bases and J by 5 bases, with 16 bases left in between. The CDR3 is 13 amino acids. Unique molecular identifiers tagged individual cDNA molecules. TCRdb used MiXCR to reprocess the 5' RACE reads, holding one entry per CDR3 protein. The sample records some 80,000 distinct CDR3 sequences, approximately 14% being singletons. In its sample, this clonotype was seen a few times. This TCR was sampled from an adult who was a healthcare worker with PCR-confirmed SARS-CoV-2 infection or an uninfected control (not recorded which). This chain uses TRBV20-1 with TRBJ2-7; TRBD1 or TRBD2 may be the D gene (5 bases each). The sequenced sample consisted of whole blood. Here the CDR3 reads CSAGFRGVNEQYF. For the CDR3, the DNA is TGCAGTGCTGGATTCCGAGGGGTCAACGAGCAGTACTTC.